The 23 T cell receptor beta chains below were found in one sample sequenced in a study of HIV-infected patients and healthy controls. About 550 ng RNA was reverse transcribed with alpha and beta constant-region primers. Separate chain-specific third strand synthesis with multiplexing indices produced the alpha and beta libraries. TCRdb re-called the 5' RACE reads through MiXCR, storing one row per CDR3 protein. The sample lists fewer than 5,500 distinct CDR3 sequences, about 8.3% occurring once. Roughly three months, about 14 weeks, into antiretroviral therapy, follow-up blood was collected. The repertoire came from unfractionated whole blood and reflected all unsorted peripheral T cells. Sample: blood, taken during antiretroviral therapy. The receptors were gathered from an adult with HIV infection.

This clonotype is termed medium-sized. The V call is TRBV9, the J call TRBJ2-7; 7 bases fit TRBD2. The V gene end was trimmed by 3 bases and the J gene end by 5 bases; junction bases not matched to a gene: 8. This CDR3 is built from 14 residues. Germline assignment: CDR1 SGDLS and CDR2 YYNGEE. The CDR3 spells CASSEGGVDDEQYF. CDR3 bases: TGTGCCAGCAGCGAGGGAGGGGTAGACGACGAGCAGTACTTC. Full variable domain (outside the CDR3, taken from reference TRBV9 and TRBJ2-7): DSGVTQTPKHLITATGQRVTLRCSPRSGDLSVYWYQQSLDQGLQFLIQYYNGEERAKGNILERFSAQQFPDLHSELNLSSLELGDSALYFCASSEGGVDDEQYFGPGTRLTVT.

By proportion, this clonotype is medium-sized. The CDR3 region is CASVLAGEETQYF. The CDR3 DNA sequence: TGTGCTAGTGTGCTAGCGGGGGAAGAGACCCAGTACTTC. The V call is TRBV12-5, the J call TRBJ2-5; the match to TRBD2 covers 10 bases. The CDR3 runs to 13 residues. From germline, CDR1 is LGHNT and CDR2 FRNRAP. The V and J ends lost 7 bases and 3 bases, in that order; junction bases with no gene match: 2.

This clonotype was observed many times. V is TRBV29-1 and J is TRBJ1-1, with 8 bases that match TRBD1. The germline gives CDR1 SQVTM, CDR2 ANQGSEA. There are 13 residues in the CDR3. V shed 6 bases and J 4 bases; nucleotides not matched to a gene: 7. Here the CDR3 DNA reads TGCAGCGTGGCAGGGGGCTTCTTCACTGAAGCTTTCTTT. It translates to CSVAGGFFTEAFF.

This clonotype was seen a handful of times. V usage is TRBV7-3 and J usage is TRBJ2-1, with 11 nucleotides matching TRBD2. The CDR3 is made up of 15 amino acids. V gave up 2 bases and J gave up 5 bases; unmatched junction bases: 2. Germline lookup yields CDR1 SGHTA and CDR2 FQGTGA. The CDR3 bases are TGTGCCAGCAGCTTAGTACTAGCGGGGGACAATGAGCAGTTCTTC. This sequence encodes CASSLVLAGDNEQFF.

By share of the sample, this clonotype is medium-sized. V and J are TRBV21-1 and TRBJ2-5; the table's D call, TRBD1, has no DNA check behind it. TRBV21-1 is a pseudogene segment. The CDR3 spans 16 residues. The CDR3 spells CASSKVYWTGQETQYF. CDR3 bases: TGTGCCAGCAGCAAAGTTTACTGGACAGGGCAAGAGACCCAGTACTTC.

This clonotype qualifies as medium-sized. The rearrangement uses TRBV7-8 and TRBJ2-1; TRBD1 aligns across 12 bases. This CDR3 is 15 amino acids long. The V and J ends lost 4 bases and 8 bases, in that order; junction bases with no gene match: 6. The germline V gene encodes CDR1 SGHVS and CDR2 FQNEAQ. CDR3 sequence: CASSSPGQGAYEQFF. In DNA, the CDR3 is TGTGCCAGCAGCTCGCCGGGACAGGGGGCGTATGAGCAGTTCTTC.

At least ten counts were recorded for this clonotype. This chain joins TRBV18 and TRBJ2-6; D tentatively reads TRBD1 or TRBD2 (5 bases each). The V gene's germline CDR1 is KGHSH and CDR2 LQKENI. V lost 3 bases, J lost 6 bases, and 6 bases lay in between. This CDR3 region has 13 residues. The CDR3 DNA reads as TGTGCCAGCTCACCGGGGGAGGCCAACGTCCTGACTTTC. Translated: CASSPGEANVLTF.

The V call is TRBV20-1, the J call TRBJ2-5; TRBD1 aligns across 7 bases. The CDR3 runs to 13 residues. The V and J ends lost 5 bases and 2 bases, in that order; junction bases with no gene match: 5. The germline V gene encodes CDR1 DFQATT and CDR2 SNEGSKA (reference sequence). CDR3 loop: CSAPQGQQETQYF. CDR3 in DNA: TGCAGTGCTCCTCAGGGACAGCAAGAGACCCAGTACTTC.

This clonotype has at least ten counts. The genes are TRBV6-2 or TRBV6-3 and TRBJ1-6; D uncertain. CDR1 MNHEY and CDR2 SVGEGT come from the germline V gene. The CDR3 consists of 14 residues. V was shortened by 2 bases and J by 5 bases, with 7 bases between the two germline ends. CDR3 bases: TGTGCCAGCAGTTACAGGGTCGATAATTCACCCCTCCACTTT. Translating gives CASSYRVDNSPLHF.

This clonotype is classed as medium-sized. This chain joins TRBV6-2 or TRBV6-3 and TRBJ2-3; D remains ambiguous. Germline values: CDR1 MNHEY, CDR2 SVGEGT. This CDR3 region has 13 residues. The V gene lost 0 bases and the J gene lost 8 bases, with 9 bases spanning the gap. The CDR3 protein is CASSYSMQATQYF. The CDR3 nucleotides are TGTGCCAGCAGTTACTCGATGCAGGCTACGCAGTATTTT.

The rearrangement joins TRBV12-3 or TRBV12-4 to TRBJ2-5; 8 bases match TRBD1. V shed 1 base, J shed 5 bases, and the junction held 6 bases outside the gene matches. This CDR3 has 15 residues. CDR3 residues: CASSLVTGGIETQYF. CDR3 DNA sequence: TGTGCCAGCAGTTTAGTAACAGGGGGAATCGAGACCCAGTACTTC.

This clonotype was seen repeatedly, ten times or more. The chain has TRBV6-2 or TRBV6-3 and TRBJ1-1; D is possibly TRBD1 (6 bases). The germline V gene encodes CDR1 MNHEY and CDR2 SVGEGT. This CDR3 is built from 14 residues. The germline V and J ends were trimmed by 5 bases and 2 bases, with 12 bases remaining between them. The CDR3 region is CASSPVQGNTEAFF. In DNA, the CDR3 is TGTGCCAGCAGTCCGGTACAGGGAAACACTGAAGCTTTCTTT.

This chain connects TRBV6-6 to TRBJ2-2; perhaps TRBD1 as D (5 bases). The CDR3 contains 15 residues. The germline V gene encodes CDR1 MNHNY and CDR2 SVGAGI (reference sequence). The V end was cut by 3 bases, the J end by 4 bases, with 12 bases between. The CDR3 DNA reads as TGTGCCAGCAGTTATAGTGCAGGGTCCACCGGGGAGCTGTTTTTT. It specifies CASSYSAGSTGELFF.

V gene TRBV7-3 combines with J gene TRBJ1-3; D gene unclear. V was cut by 2 bases and J by 4 bases, with 12 bases left in between. The germline V gene has CDR1 SGHTA and CDR2 FQGTGA. CDR3 length: 15 amino acids. This CDR3 reads CASSLQAGPGNTIYF. CDR3 DNA: TGTGCCAGCAGCTTACAGGCGGGCCCCGGAAACACCATATATTTT.

This clonotype rates as medium-sized (0.01 to 0.1%). The chain couples TRBV7-8 to TRBJ1-5; the match to TRBD1 covers 8 bases. The CDR3 is 15 residues long. V shed 1 base and J 6 bases; nucleotides not matched to a gene: 5. Germline assignment: CDR1 SGHVS and CDR2 FQNEAQ. The CDR3 DNA reads TGTGCCAGCAGCTTAGTCTCTGGGACAGGTCAGCCCCAGCATTTT. It specifies CASSLVSGTGQPQHF.

This clonotype was recorded many times. In DNA form, the CDR3 reads TGTGCCAGCAGTTACATGGGATCGGGGAATGGCTACACCTTC. This codes for CASSYMGSGNGYTF. V is TRBV6-5 and J is TRBJ1-2; D gene ambiguous. The CDR3 runs 14 residues. CDR1 is MNHEY, CDR2 SVGAGI, per germline. The germline V and J ends were trimmed by 2 bases and 6 bases, with 13 bases remaining between them.

The chain combines TRBV5-6 with TRBJ2-7; 8 bases map to TRBD2. Germline V gene sequence: CDR1 SGHDT, CDR2 YYEEEE. The V segment lost 5 bases and the J segment 1 base; nucleotides outside the gene matches: 11. CDR3 length: 16 residues. The CDR3 region is CASRPRPGTSSYEQYF. Written as DNA, the CDR3 is TGTGCCAGCAGGCCCCGTCCCGGGACTAGTTCCTACGAGCAGTACTTC.

This clonotype occurred many times. The chain has TRBV9 and TRBJ2-3, with D possibly being TRBD2 (7 bases). Germline-derived CDR1 and CDR2 are SGDLS and YYNGEE. The CDR3 has 16 amino acids. V lost 0 bases and J lost 4, with 15 bases in between. CDR3 region: CASSVELGGGADTQYF. DNA of the CDR3: TGTGCCAGCAGCGTAGAGTTAGGGGGAGGGGCAGATACGCAGTATTTT. Drawing the rest from reference TRBV9 and TRBJ2-3, the complete variable domain is DSGVTQTPKHLITATGQRVTLRCSPRSGDLSVYWYQQSLDQGLQFLIQYYNGEERAKGNILERFSAQQFPDLHSELNLSSLELGDSALYFCASSVELGGGADTQYFGPGTRLTVL.

By sample fraction, this clonotype is medium-sized. J is TRBJ2-5 and V is TRBV7-8; D unclear. From germline, CDR1 is SGHVS and CDR2 FQNEAQ. The length of the CDR3 is 15 residues. Between the trimmed V and J ends, which lost 5 bases and 5 bases, there was a span of 18 bases. Written as DNA, the CDR3 is TGTGCCAGCAGCCTCCACAGACAAGACGGGGAGACCCAGTACTTC. Translated, it gives CASSLHRQDGETQYF.

As concerns this clonotype: This sequence may be a read error, since a much larger clone differs from it by one base. The CDR3 region has the DNA TGTGCCAGCAGTGAACACAGGGGCGGTGCAGATACGCAGTATTTT. It is translated as CASSEHRGGADTQYF. The chain joins TRBV25-1 to TRBJ2-3; 7 bases are a match to TRBD1. The CDR3 sequence is 15 residues long. Trimming cost V 2 bases and J 4 bases; bases outside gene matches: 6. The V gene's germline CDR1 is MGHDK and CDR2 SYGVNS.

The chain is built from TRBV2 and TRBJ2-5; D unclear. The CDR3 runs to 12 residues. The V and J ends lost 8 bases and 3 bases respectively, with 10 bases between them. CDR1 and CDR2 from the germline V gene are SNHLY and FYNNEI. This chain's CDR3 is CASSRYEETQYF. In nucleotides, the CDR3 is TGTGCCAGCTCTCGGTACGAAGAGACCCAGTACTTC.

At least ten counts were recorded for this clonotype. The V call is TRBV7-9, the J call TRBJ1-6, with 9 bases identical to TRBD1. Germline CDR1 and CDR2: SEHNR and FQNEAQ (reference sequence). V trimming: 0 bases; J trimming: 0 bases; junction bases outside the gene matches: 3. CDR3 length equals 18 residues. Written as DNA, the CDR3 is TGTGCCAGCAGCTTAGCGCCGGGACAGGGCTCCTATAATTCACCCCTCCACTTT. Amino acids: CASSLAPGQGSYNSPLHF.

This clonotype is medium-sized within its sample. V usage is TRBV27 and J usage is TRBJ2-2, with a weak D call TRBD1 (6 bases). The V gene lost 3 bases and the J gene lost 4 bases, with 12 bases spanning the gap. CDR3 length: 15 residues. CDR1 MNHEY and CDR2 SMNVEV come from the germline V gene (reference sequence). The CDR3 protein is CASSFWGHGTGELFF. The CDR3 DNA follows: TGTGCCAGCAGTTTCTGGGGGCATGGCACCGGGGAGCTGTTTTTT.